This TCR beta chain originates from a study of cytomegalovirus exposure and HLA in healthy donors. With 60 Vbeta and 13 Jbeta primers, the PCR was carried out. The method was immunoSEQ multiplex PCR; TCRdb's version includes in-frame clones alone and lacks a portion of them. The sample lists about 120,000 clones, over 70% occurring once. V was clipped by 0 bases and J by 0 bases, with 8 bases between them. Per the germline V gene, CDR1 is MGHRA and CDR2 is YSYEKL. The CDR3 length is 15 residues. Specimen: PBMCs. This rearrangement joins TRBV4-1 to TRBJ1-2; tentatively, D is TRBD1 (5 bases). This clonotype originated in a man in his forties in good health and CMV-seropositive. The CDR3 DNA reads TGCGCCAGCAGCCAAGAGACAGCTACTAACTATGGCTACACCTTC. This codes for CASSQETATNYGYTF.